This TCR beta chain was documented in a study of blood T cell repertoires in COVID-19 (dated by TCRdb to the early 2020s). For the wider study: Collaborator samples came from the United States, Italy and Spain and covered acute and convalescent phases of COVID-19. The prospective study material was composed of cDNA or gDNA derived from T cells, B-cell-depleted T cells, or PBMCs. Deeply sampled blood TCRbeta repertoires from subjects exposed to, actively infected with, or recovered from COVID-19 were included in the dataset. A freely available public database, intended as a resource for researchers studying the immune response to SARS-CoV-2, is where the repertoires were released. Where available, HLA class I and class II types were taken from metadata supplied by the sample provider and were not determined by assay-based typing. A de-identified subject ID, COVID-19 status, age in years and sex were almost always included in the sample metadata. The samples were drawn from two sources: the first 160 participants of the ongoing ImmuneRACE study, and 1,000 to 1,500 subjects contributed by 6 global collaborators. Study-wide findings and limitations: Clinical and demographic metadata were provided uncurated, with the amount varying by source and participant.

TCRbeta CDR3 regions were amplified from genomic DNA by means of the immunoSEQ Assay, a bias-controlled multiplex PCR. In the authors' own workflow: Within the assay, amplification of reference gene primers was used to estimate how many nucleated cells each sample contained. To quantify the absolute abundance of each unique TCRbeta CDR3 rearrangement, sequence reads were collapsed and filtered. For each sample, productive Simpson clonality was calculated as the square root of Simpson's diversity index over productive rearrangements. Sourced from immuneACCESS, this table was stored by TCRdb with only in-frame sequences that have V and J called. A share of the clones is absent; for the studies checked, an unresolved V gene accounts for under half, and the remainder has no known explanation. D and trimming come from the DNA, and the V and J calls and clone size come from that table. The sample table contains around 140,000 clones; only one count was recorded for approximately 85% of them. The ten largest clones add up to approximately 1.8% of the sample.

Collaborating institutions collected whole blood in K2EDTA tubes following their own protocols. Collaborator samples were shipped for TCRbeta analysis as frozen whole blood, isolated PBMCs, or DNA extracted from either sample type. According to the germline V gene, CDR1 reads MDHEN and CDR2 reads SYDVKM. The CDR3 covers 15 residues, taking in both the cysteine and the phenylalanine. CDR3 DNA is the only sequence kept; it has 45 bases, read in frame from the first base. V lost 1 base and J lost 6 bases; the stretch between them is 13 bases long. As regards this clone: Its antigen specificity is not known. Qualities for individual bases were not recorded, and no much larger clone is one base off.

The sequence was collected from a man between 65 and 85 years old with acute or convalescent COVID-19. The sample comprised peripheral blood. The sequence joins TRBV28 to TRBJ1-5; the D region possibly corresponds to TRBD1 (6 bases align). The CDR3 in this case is CASSLYVKGGQPQHF. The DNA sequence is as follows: TGTGCCAGCAGTTTATACGTTAAAGGGGGTCAGCCCCAGCATTTT.